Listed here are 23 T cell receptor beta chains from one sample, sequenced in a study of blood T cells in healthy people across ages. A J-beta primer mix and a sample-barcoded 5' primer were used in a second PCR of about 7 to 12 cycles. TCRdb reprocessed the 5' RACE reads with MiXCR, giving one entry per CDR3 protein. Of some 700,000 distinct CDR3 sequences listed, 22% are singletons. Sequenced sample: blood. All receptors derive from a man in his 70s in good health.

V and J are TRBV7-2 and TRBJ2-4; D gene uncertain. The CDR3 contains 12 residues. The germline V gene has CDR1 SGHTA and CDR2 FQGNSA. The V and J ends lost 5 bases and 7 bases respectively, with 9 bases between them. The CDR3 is CASSRVMNIQYF. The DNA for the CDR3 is TGTGCCAGCAGCCGCGTTATGAACATTCAGTACTTC.

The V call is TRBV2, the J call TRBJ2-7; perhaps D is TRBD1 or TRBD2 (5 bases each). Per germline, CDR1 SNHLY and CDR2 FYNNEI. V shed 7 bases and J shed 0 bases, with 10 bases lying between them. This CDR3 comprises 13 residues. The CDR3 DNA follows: TGTGCCAGCAATCTCGGGGCCTCCTACGAGCAGTACGTC. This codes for CASNLGASYEQYV.

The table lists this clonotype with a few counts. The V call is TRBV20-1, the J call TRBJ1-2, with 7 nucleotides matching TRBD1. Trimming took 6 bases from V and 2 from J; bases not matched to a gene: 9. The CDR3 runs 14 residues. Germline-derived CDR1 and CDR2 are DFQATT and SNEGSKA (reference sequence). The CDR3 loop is CSAKNRDSNYGYTF. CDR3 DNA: TGCAGTGCAAAGAATCGGGACAGCAACTATGGCTACACCTTC.

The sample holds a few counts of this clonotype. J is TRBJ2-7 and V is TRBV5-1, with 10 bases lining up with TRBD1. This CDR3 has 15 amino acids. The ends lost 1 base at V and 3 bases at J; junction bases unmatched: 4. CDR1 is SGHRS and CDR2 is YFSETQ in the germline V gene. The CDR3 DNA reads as TGCGCCAGCAGCTTGAGACAGGGGGCGGGCTACGAGCAGTACTTC. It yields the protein CASSLRQGAGYEQYF. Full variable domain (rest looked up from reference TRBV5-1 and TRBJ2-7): KAGVTQTPRYLIKTRGQQVTLSCSPISGHRSVSWYQQTPGQGLQFLFEYFSETQRNKGNFPGRFSGRQFSNSRSEMNVSTLELGDSALYLCASSLRQGAGYEQYFGPGTRLTVT.

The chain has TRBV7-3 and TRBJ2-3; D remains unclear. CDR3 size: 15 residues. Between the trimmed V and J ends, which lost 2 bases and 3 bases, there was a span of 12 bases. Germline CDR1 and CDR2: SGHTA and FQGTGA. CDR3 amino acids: CASSLGSTPTDTQYF. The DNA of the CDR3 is TGTGCCAGCAGCTTAGGGTCTACCCCGACAGATACGCAGTATTTT.

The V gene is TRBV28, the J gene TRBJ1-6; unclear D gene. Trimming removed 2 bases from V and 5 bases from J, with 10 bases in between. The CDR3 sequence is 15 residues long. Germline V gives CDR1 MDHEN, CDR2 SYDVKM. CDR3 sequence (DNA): TGTGCCAGCAGTTTACCAGGAAGAAATAATTCACCCCTCCACTTT. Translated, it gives CASSLPGRNNSPLHF.

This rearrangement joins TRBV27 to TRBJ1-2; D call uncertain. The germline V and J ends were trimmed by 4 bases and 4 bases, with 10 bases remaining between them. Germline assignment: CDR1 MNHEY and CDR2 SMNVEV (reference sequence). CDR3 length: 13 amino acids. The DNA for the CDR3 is TGTGCCAGCAGTTATACCCTTGGCTATGGCTACACCTTC. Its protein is CASSYTLGYGYTF.

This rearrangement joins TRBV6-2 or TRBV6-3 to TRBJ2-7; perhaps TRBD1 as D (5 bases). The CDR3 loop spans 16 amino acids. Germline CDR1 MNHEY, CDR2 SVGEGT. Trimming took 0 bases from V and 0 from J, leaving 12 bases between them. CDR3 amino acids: CASSYSQGVISYEQYV. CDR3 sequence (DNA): TGTGCCAGCAGTTACTCCCAGGGTGTGATCTCCTACGAGCAGTACGTC.

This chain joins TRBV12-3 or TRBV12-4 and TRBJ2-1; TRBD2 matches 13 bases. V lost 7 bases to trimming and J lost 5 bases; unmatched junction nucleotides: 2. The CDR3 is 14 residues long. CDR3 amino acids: CASTTSGGDNEQFF. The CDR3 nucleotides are TGTGCCAGCACCACTAGCGGGGGGGACAATGAGCAGTTCTTC.

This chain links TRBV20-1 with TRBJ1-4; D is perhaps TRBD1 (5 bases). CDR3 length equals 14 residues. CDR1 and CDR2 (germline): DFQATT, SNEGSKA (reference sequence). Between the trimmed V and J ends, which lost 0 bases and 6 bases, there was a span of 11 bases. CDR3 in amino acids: CSAREGRRHEKLFF. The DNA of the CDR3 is TGCAGTGCTAGAGAGGGGCGCCGGCATGAAAAACTGTTTTTT.

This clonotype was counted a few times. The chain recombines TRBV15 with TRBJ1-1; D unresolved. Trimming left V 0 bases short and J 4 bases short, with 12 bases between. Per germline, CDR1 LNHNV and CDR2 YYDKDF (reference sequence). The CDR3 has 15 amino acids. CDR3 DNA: TGTGCCACCAGCAGAGATTCCATAAAGGCCACTGAAGCTTTCTTT. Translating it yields CATSRDSIKATEAFF.

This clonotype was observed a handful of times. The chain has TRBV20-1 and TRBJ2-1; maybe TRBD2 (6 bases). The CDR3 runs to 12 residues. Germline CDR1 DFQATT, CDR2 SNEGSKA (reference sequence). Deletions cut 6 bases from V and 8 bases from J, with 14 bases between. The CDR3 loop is CSAPTSLYEQFF. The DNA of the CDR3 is TGCAGTGCCCCGACTAGTCTCTATGAGCAGTTCTTC.

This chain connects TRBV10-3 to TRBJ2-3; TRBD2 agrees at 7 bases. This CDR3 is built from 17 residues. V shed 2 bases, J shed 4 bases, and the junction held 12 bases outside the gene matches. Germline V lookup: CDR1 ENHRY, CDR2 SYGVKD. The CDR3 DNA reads TGTGCCATCAGTGAGCAGATATCTAGCGGAAGCGCAGATACGCAGTATTTT. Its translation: CAISEQISSGSADTQYF.

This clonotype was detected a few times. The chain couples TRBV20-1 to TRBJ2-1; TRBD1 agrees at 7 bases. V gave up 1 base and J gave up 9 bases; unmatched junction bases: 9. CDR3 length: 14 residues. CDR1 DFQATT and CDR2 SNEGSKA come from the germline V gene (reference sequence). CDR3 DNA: TGCAGTGCTAGAGTGGCCACAGGGGTGGGTGAGCAGTTCTTC. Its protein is CSARVATGVGEQFF.

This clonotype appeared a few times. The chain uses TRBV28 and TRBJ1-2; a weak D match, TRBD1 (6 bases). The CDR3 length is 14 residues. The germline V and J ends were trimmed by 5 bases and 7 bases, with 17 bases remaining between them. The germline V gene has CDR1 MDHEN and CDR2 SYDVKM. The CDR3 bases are TGTGCCAGCAGTGCCGGGACACCGCTACGTGGCTACACCTTC. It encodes CASSAGTPLRGYTF.

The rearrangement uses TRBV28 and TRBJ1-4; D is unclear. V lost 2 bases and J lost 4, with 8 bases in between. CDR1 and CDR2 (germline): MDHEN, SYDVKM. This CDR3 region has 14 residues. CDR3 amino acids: CASSLTLSNEKLFF. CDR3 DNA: TGTGCCAGCAGTTTAACTCTCAGTAATGAAAAACTGTTTTTT.

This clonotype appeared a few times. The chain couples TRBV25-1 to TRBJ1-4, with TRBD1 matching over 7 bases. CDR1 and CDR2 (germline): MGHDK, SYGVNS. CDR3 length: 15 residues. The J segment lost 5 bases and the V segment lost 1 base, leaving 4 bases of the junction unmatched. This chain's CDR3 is CASSEWDRPNEKLFF. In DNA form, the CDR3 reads TGTGCCAGCAGTGAATGGGACAGACCAAATGAAAAACTGTTTTTT.

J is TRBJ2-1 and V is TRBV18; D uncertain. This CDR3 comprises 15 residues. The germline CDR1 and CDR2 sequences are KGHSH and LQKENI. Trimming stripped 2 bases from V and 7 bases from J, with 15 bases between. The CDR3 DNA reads TGTGCCAGCTCACCAACCCAAAGGACGGAAAATGAGCAGTTCTTC. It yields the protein CASSPTQRTENEQFF. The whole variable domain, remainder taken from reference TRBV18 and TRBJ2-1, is NAGVMQNPRHLVRRRGQEARLRCSPMKGHSHVYWYRQLPEEGLKFMVYLQKENIIDESGMPKERFSAEFPKEGPSILRIQQVVRGDSAAYFCASSPTQRTENEQFFGPGTRLTVL.

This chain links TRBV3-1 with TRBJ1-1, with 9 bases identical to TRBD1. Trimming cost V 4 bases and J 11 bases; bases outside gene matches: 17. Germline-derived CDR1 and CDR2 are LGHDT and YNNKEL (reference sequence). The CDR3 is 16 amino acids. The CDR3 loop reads CASSRTGQGTGRLAFF. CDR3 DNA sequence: TGTGCCAGCAGCCGGACCGGACAGGGGACTGGCCGCCTCGCTTTCTTT.

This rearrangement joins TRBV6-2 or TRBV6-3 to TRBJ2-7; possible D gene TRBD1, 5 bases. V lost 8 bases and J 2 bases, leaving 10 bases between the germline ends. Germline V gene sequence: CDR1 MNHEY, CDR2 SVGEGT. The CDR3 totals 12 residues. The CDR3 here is CASADTTYEQYF. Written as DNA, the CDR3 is TGTGCCAGCGCGGACACTACCTACGAGCAGTACTTC.

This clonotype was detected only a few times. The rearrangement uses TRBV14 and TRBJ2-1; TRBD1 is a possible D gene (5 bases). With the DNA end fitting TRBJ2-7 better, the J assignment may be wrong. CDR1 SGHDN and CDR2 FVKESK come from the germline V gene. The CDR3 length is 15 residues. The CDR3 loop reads CASSQRSGFTYEQYF. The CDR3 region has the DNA TGTGCCAGCAGCCAAAGATCAGGGTTCACCTACGAGCAGTACTTC.

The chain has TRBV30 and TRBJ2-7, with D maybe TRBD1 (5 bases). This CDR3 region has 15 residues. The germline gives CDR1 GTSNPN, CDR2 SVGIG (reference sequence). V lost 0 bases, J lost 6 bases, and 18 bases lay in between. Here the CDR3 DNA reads TGTGCCTGGAGTGTGGCTGGGCTAGGAAGGGGCGAGCAGTACGTC. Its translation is CAWSVAGLGRGEQYV.

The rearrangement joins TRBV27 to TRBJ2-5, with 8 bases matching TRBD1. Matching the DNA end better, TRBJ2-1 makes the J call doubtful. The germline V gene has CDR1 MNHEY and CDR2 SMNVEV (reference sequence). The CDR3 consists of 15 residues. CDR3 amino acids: CASSPSDRAYNEQFF. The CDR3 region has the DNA TGTGCCAGCAGTCCCTCGGACAGGGCATACAATGAGCAGTTCTTC.